This T cell receptor (beta chain) emerged from a study of blood T cells in healthy people across ages (dated by TCRdb to the mid-2010s). Study-wide context: In model experiments, roughly one uniquely barcoded TCR beta cDNA molecule per two T cells was captured by template switching. Using deep sequencing normalized with unique cDNA molecular identifiers, the study measured how TCR beta repertoire diversity changes with age. Four age groups were formed from the donors: young (average approximately 15 years), middle-aged (approximately 40), aged (about 68) and long-lived (less than 85). To avoid experimental bias, donors of different ages were spread randomly across the sequencing lanes. Using the same blood draw, the study looked at two additional independent replicas of 1 million unique cDNA reads for two donors, one aged 18 to 30 and the other aged 80 or older. General findings and caveats noted by the study authors: Estimates of total diversity from one million sequenced T cells were regarded as lower bounds and underestimates. Compared with the aged group, more naive CD4+ T cells, fewer expanded clones and increased TCR diversity were shown by the long-lived group, suggesting age selection. Observed TCR beta diversity correlated strongly with the percentage of naive T cells measured by flow cytometry. Bulk unsorted PBMC profiling prevented conclusive comparison of naive and antigen-experienced compartments. Observed TCR beta diversity per million T cells fell roughly linearly with age, and a significant reduction was already apparent by age around 36. Donor CMV infection status was unknown, potentially confounding age-related changes in expanded clonotypes.

Preparation of the library involved 5' RACE. Sequencing instrument: Illumina HiSeq 2500. The second PCR ran for about 7 to 11 cycles and used a J-beta primer mix along with a sample-barcoded 5' primer. A unique molecular identifier was introduced onto each TCR beta cDNA molecule by a template-switch 5' adaptor carrying 12 random nucleotides. At least 3 million CDR3-containing paired-end reads were obtained from each sample. The Mint cDNA synthesis kit, primed by a TRBC-specific oligonucleotide, was used to synthesize first-strand cDNA from all RNA. After uracil-DNA glycosylase treatment, a first 18-cycle PCR used universal primers M1SS and BC2_uni_R on all cDNA. As for how the authors treated the data: Normalization of each sample was performed by random selection of 1 million high-quality reads, each carrying a distinct molecular identifier. Instead of being binned into consensus sequences, reads that shared molecular identifiers were thrown out. MiTCR, with a Q25 quality threshold and the strictest error-elimination algorithm, was used for CDR3 identification, clonotype clustering and error correction. Lower-bound total TCR beta diversity was estimated with a nonparametric unseen species model using Euler transformation. Using fastp trimming at Q25 and MiXCR clonotype assembly, TCRdb reanalyzed the public sequencing data and kept in-frame beta chains. CDR3 protein sequences are deduplicated, and each keeps its most common genes and DNA. What appears here as the V and J calls and clone size reflects TCRdb's work, not the paper's. This sample lists roughly 1,800,000 distinct CDR3 sequences; roughly 52% were detected once. Roughly 2.1% of the sample is held by the ten biggest clonotypes.

As regards this clonotype: There is no known antigen for this receptor. Base qualities are not at hand, and no much larger clone is one base apart.

From a lookup of the germline V gene (reference sequence), CDR1 and CDR2 are LNHDA and SQIVND. From cysteine to phenylalanine, the CDR3 is 18 amino acids long. This entry keeps only the CDR3 DNA: 54 bases, framed from base 1. After removal of 5 bases from V and 0 bases from J, the junction retains 8 bases not matched to a gene. The donors were roughly 39 Caucasian individuals from Russia, aged roughly 6 to 95 years, who were systemically healthy. Each donor gave ten milliliters of peripheral blood, collected into EDTA-treated Vacutainer tubes. Ficoll-Paque density-gradient centrifugation was used to isolate PBMCs, with at least 7 million per sample. Total RNA was extracted from PBMCs with Trizol reagent, with at least 5.5 micrograms obtained per sample. Naive CD45RAhigh/CD27high T cell percentages were measured by flow cytometry on a PBMC aliquot from every donor.

The TCR originated in a woman between 40 and 50 years old in good health. Sequencing was carried out using blood. The sequence joins TRBV19 to TRBJ2-3; TRBD2 aligns with 13 central bases. The nucleotide sequence is TGTGCCAGTAGTTGGCGACTAGCGGGGGGCCCTAGCACAGATACGCAGTATTTT. Its coded protein is CASSWRLAGGPSTDTQYF.